Detailed here is one TCR beta chain. The clone's antigen remains unknown. No much larger clone is present one base from it, and per-base qualities are unavailable. This record comes from a study of Ad26.COV2.S vaccination and SARS-CoV-2 variants (dated by TCRdb to the early 2020s). Regarding the research as a whole: Vaccine-arm donors were drawn from COV1001, a multicentre, randomized, double-blind, placebo-controlled phase I-IIa trial of Ad26.COV2.S in healthy adults. Dosing of Ad26.COV2.S was intramuscular, at either 5x10^10 or 1x10^11 viral particles, delivered as one shot or as two shots spaced 56 days apart. Sequencing of the TCRbeta repertoire served to evaluate the specificity and breadth of SARS-CoV-2-reactive T cell receptors following Ad26.COV2.S vaccination. The TCR-sequenced set comprised approximately 30 samples: about 19 Ad26.COV2.S vaccine recipients, 5 placebo recipients and 8 SARS-CoV-2 convalescent individuals. Trial participants were randomized into five groups of five, in which low-dose or high-dose Ad26.COV2.S was given once or twice, or placebo was given on both occasions. Investigators did not know the trial group allocation while performing experiments and assessing outcomes. General conclusions and limits of the study: Non-spike TCR breadth was comparable between vaccine and placebo recipients, consistent with the vaccine containing only spike. After vaccination, spike-specific CD8+ and CD4+ T cell responses were reported to show substantial breadth. The study lacked the statistical power to compare responses across vaccine doses or regimens. Compared with placebo recipients, Ad26.COV2.S recipients showed higher spike-specific TCR breadth (P = 0.0014). It was noted by the authors that total T cell responses may have been underestimated by the TCR breadth and depth analyses.

The sample's treatment or condition label, decoded: approximately 18 received Ad26.COV2.S at low or high dose, single or two shots; several received placebo; per-sample allocation not given. For vaccine and placebo recipients, the sequenced repertoires came from samples collected on day 63 after the first injection. Cohort 1b enrolled some 25 adults aged 18-55 years at a single site in Boston, USA, between 29 July and 7 August 2020. Ad26.COV2.S was a replication-incompetent adenovirus type 26 vector expressing a prefusion-stabilized SARS-CoV-2 spike protein from the original Wuhan strain. The immunoSEQ Assay was used to sequence TCRbeta CDR3 regions. After extraction, genomic DNA underwent amplification by bias-controlled multiplex PCR, followed by high-throughput sequencing. The authors processed their data as follows. To quantify the absolute abundance of every unique TCRbeta CDR3 region, sequences were collapsed and filtered. T cell fraction was estimated by normalizing TCRbeta template counts to usable DNA, with usable DNA measured through amplification of reference genes found in all nucleated cells. Repertoire TCRs were annotated as SARS-CoV-2-specific by exact matching of V gene, CDR3 amino acid sequence and J gene to a known reactive TCR set. The reference SARS-CoV-2 TCR set was obtained from MIRA and was filtered for enrichment in COVID-19-positive ImmuneCODE repertoires, whereby public or cross-reactive TCRs were removed. Based on the MIRA antigens, annotated TCRs were further analysed at the level of specific ORF or position within ORF. Breadth was defined as annotated unique rearrangements over total unique productive rearrangements; depth was the summed frequency of those rearrangements. Group comparisons of TCR breadth used two-sided Wilcoxon rank-sum tests. In TCRdb, the immuneACCESS table is reduced to in-frame sequences with V and J assigned. These tables do not hold every clone; where another copy was compared, an unresolved V gene accounts for under half, and the others remain unexplained. The DNA gave D and trimming, while V, J and clone size come from that table. This sample holds fewer than 400,000 clones; approximately 90% were observed only once. The ten largest account for about 3.6% of the sample.

The germline V gene sets CDR1 to SGHVS and CDR2 to FNYEAQ. V is cut back by 3 bases and J by 3 bases, with 5 bases in the junction unmatched. CDR3 length: 15 amino acids, cysteine to phenylalanine. Here the CDR3 DNA is all that survives: 45 bases in frame from base 1. The TCR sequence derives from a person aged 18 to 65 who received the Ad26.COV2.S COVID-19 vaccine or a placebo. This chain joins TRBV7-6 to TRBJ2-7; TRBD2 fits 10 bases in the junction. The input for sequencing was peripheral blood, taken in a trial of Ad26.COV2.S vaccine versus placebo. The nucleotide sequence reads as follows: TGTGCCAGCAGCTTCCTAGCGGGGGACGTCTACGAGCAGTACTTC. Its product reads: CASSFLAGDVYEQYF.